This TCR beta chain comes out of a study of T cells in Graves' hyperthyroidism and ophthalmopathy. General study findings and limits: Most expanded thyroid clonotypes above 0.001 recurred in blood.

This clonotype was observed at least ten times. Its antigen is not known. TCR beta CDR3 region amplification was performed from RNA transcripts. With the HTBI primer set, the TCR CDR3 went through a first round of RT-PCR. TCRdb reprocessed the multiplex PCR reads with MiXCR, giving one entry per CDR3 protein. The table shows fewer than 450,000 distinct CDR3 sequences, with less than 20% occurring only once. A Clinical Activity Score of at least 3, a NOSPECS grade of at least 4 and a duration under 3 months were recorded in the ophthalmopathy patients. PBMCs stemmed from approximately 9.1 ml fresh peripheral blood. The CDR3 runs to 14 residues. CDR1 ENHRY and CDR2 SYGVKD come from the germline V gene. V lost 4 bases and J 0 bases, leaving 8 bases between the germline ends.

Sequencing input: blood. The sequence derives from a man in his late teens or twenties with Graves' ophthalmopathy. This chain links TRBV10-3 with TRBJ2-3; D gene ambiguous. The chain's CDR3 is CAISVAVSTDTQYF. The CDR3 DNA is TGTGCCATCAGTGTGGCAGTAAGCACAGATACGCAGTATTTT.